The TCR beta chain under discussion was sequenced for a study of shared clonotypes between healthy human individuals. Comments on this clone: What it binds is not known.

V was shortened by 6 bases and J by 3 bases, with 15 bases between the two germline ends. CDR3 length: 14 residues. Looked up from germline, CDR1 is SGHTS and CDR2 is YDEGEE. The test was conducted at deep level. Data came from immunoSEQ multiplex PCR; TCRdb stores just in-frame clones and leaves some out. The repertoire consists of over a million clones, with roughly 96% occurring once and the leading ten covering 1.2%. Whole-study findings and limits: Non-shared clonotypes displayed generation probabilities falling below those of clonotypes present in all four donors.

The receptor comes from a man aged 25 to 40 in good health. The V gene is TRBV5-8, the J gene TRBJ2-5; maybe TRBD1 (6 bases). The source material was naive CD4+ T cells sorted from blood. Subset reported: CD45RA+ positively selected. The CDR3 sequence: CASILRKGEETQYF. The DNA for the CDR3 is TGTGCCAGCATCCTGCGAAAGGGGGAAGAGACCCAGTACTTC.